The clone carrying this T cell receptor beta chain was picked up a small number of times. Its cognate antigen is unknown. RNA transcripts served as the template for amplifying TCR beta CDR3 regions. The TCR CDR3 was amplified in a first-round RT-PCR using the HTBI primer set. TCRdb processed the multiplex PCR reads anew with MiXCR; each CDR3 protein has one entry. The sample has approximately 720,000 distinct CDR3 sequences; 15% to 20% are singletons. This entry belongs to a study of T cells in Graves' hyperthyroidism and ophthalmopathy. Findings and limits, study-wide: Patients with ophthalmopathy were separated from those with stable hyperthyroidism by a 13 V-J model.

The ends lost 6 bases at V and 3 bases at J; junction bases unmatched: 8. The CDR3 consists of 14 residues. The V gene's germline CDR1 is DFQATT and CDR2 SNEGSKA (reference sequence). Material: blood. The clonotype was recovered from a woman aged 45-65 years with Graves' hyperthyroidism that later progressed to Graves' ophthalmopathy. The J gene is TRBJ2-3, the V gene TRBV20-1, with 8 positions matching TRBD1. CDR3 sequence (DNA): TGCAGTGCGGATGGGCAGGGGGCTACAGATACGCAGTATTTT. Translation: CSADGQGATDTQYF.